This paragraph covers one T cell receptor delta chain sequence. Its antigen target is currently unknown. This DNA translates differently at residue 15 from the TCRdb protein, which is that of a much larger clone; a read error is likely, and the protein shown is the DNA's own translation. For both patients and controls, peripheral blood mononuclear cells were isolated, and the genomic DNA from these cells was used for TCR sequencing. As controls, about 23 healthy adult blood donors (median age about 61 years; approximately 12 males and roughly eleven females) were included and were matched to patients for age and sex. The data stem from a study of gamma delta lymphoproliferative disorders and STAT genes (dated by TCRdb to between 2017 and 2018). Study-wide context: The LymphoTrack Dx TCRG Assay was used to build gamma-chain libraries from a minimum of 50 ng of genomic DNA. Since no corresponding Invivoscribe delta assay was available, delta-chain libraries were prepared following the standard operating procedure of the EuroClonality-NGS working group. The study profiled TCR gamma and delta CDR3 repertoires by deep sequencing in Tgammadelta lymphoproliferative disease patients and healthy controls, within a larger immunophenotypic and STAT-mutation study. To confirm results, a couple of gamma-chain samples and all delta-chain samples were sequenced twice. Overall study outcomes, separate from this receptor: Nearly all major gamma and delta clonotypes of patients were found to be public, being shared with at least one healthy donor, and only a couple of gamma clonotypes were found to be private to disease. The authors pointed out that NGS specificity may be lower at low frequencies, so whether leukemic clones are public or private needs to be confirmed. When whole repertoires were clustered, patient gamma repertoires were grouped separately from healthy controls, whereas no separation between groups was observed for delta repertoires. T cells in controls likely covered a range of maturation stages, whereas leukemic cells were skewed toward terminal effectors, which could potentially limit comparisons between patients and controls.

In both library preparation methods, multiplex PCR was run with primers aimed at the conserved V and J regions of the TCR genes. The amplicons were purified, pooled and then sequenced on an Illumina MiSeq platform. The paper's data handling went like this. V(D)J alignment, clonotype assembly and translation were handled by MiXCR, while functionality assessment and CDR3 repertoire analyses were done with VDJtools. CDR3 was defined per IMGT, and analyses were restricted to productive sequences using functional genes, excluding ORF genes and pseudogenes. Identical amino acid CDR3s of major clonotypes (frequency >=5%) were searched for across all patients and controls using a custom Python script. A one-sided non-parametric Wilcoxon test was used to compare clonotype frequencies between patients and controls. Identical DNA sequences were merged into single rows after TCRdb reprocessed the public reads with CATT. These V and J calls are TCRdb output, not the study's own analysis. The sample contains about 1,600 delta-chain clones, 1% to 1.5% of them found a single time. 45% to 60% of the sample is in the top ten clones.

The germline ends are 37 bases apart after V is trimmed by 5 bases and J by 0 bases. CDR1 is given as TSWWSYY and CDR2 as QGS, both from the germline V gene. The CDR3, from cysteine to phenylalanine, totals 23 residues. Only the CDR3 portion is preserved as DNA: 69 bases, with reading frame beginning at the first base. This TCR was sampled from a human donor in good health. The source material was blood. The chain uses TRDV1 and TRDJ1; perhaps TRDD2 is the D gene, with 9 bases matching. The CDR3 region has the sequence CALGPSASFLLHWGPKYTDKLIF. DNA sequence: TGTGCTCTTGGGCCCTCAGCCTCCTTCCTACTTCACTGGGGGCCCAAGTACACCGATAAACTCATCTTT.